Described below is a single TCR beta chain sequence and its context. The CDR3 totals 15 residues. V was pared by 7 bases and J by 1 base, with 14 bases between. Looked up from germline, CDR1 is LNHDA and CDR2 is SQIVND (reference sequence). The sample belongs to a study of blood T cell repertoires in COVID-19. Study-wide background: Samples of COVID-19 (acute and convalescent) were obtained from the United States, Italy and Spain.

In the authors' workflow: Amplification of reference gene primers provided the estimated nucleated cell counts. Generated by immunoSEQ multiplex PCR, the TCRdb table keeps only in-frame clones and is missing some. Clone size and V and J calls were adopted from that table, with D and trimming inferred from the DNA. The data contain about 170,000 clones, roughly four fifths of them seen just once; the ten biggest clones take up about a fifth. The source material was peripheral blood. The receptor comes from an elderly woman with acute or convalescent COVID-19. The V call is TRBV19, the J call TRBJ1-5; D perhaps matches TRBD1 (5 bases). The CDR3 bases are TGTGCCAGTACCCCCAGGGAGGGAAGCAATCAGCCCCAGCATTTT. This encodes CASTPREGSNQPQHF.